This is a list of T cell receptor beta chains from one sample in a study of blood T cell repertoires in COVID-19. Profiled with immunoSEQ multiplex PCR; TCRdb holds only in-frame clones, not every one. The sample lists tens of thousands of clones, 80% to 85% occurring once. Sequenced input: peripheral blood. The receptors were sampled from a human donor in a cohort sampled during active or convalescent COVID-19. CDR3s include the opening cysteine and the closing phenylalanine or tryptophan. A D gene is named only where the DNA matches it firmly. Some rows have no size entry. The others give once, few or many, or a class for an expanded clone.

V gene: TRBV4-3
J gene: TRBJ1-2
clone size: NA
D gene: NA
CDR3 protein: CASSQDWGGAGYTF
CDR3 DNA: TGCGCCAGCAGCCAAGATTGGGGAGGGGCTGGCTACACCTTC

V gene: TRBV9
J gene: TRBJ1-5
clone size: NA
D gene: NA
CDR3 protein: CASSVDQASNQPQHF
CDR3 DNA: TGTGCCAGCAGTGTCGACCAGGCGAGCAATCAGCCCCAGCATTTT

V gene: TRBV3-1/TRBV3-2
J gene: TRBJ1-6
clone size: NA
D gene: NA
CDR3 protein: CASSLGAGNSPLHF
CDR3 DNA: TGTGCCAGCAGCCTCGGGGCGGGGAATTCACCCCTCCACTTT

V gene: TRBV5-5
J gene: TRBJ1-5
clone size: NA
D gene: TRBD1
CDR3 protein: CASSLGTGGLQPQHF
CDR3 DNA: TGTGCCAGCAGCCTAGGGACAGGGGGATTGCAGCCCCAGCATTTT

V gene: TRBV19
J gene: TRBJ1-3
clone size: NA
D gene: NA
CDR3 protein: CASSIQQGSGNTIYF
CDR3 DNA: TGTGCCAGTAGTATTCAACAGGGTTCTGGAAACACCATATATTTT

V gene: TRBV6-6
J gene: TRBJ2-3
clone size: NA
D gene: NA
CDR3 protein: CASTKGTDTQYF
CDR3 DNA: TGTGCCAGCACCAAAGGGACTGATACGCAGTATTTT

V gene: TRBV18
J gene: TRBJ2-1
clone size: NA
D gene: TRBD2
CDR3 protein: CASSPKAGGGTSYNEQFF
CDR3 DNA: TGTGCCAGCTCACCAAAGGCGGGGGGGGGCACCTCCTACAATGAGCAGTTCTTC

V gene: TRBV7-2
J gene: TRBJ2-1
clone size: NA
D gene: NA
CDR3 protein: CASSSTRGRNEQFF
CDR3 DNA: TGTGCCAGCAGCTCCACCAGGGGTAGGAATGAGCAGTTCTTC

V gene: TRBV2
J gene: TRBJ1-6
clone size: NA
D gene: TRBD1
CDR3 protein: CASSGQGSSYNSPLHF
CDR3 DNA: TGTGCCAGCAGTGGACAGGGGAGCTCCTATAATTCACCCCTCCACTTT

V gene: TRBV5-4
J gene: TRBJ1-2
clone size: few
D gene: NA
CDR3 protein: CASTPGGAGGYTF
CDR3 DNA: TGTGCCAGCACCCCGGGGGGGGCGGGGGGCTACACCTTC

V gene: TRBV3-1/TRBV3-2
J gene: TRBJ2-1
clone size: NA
D gene: NA
CDR3 protein: CASSQDPGYNEQFF
CDR3 DNA: TGTGCCAGCAGCCAAGATCCGGGATACAATGAGCAGTTCTTC

V gene: TRBV18
J gene: TRBJ1-1
clone size: NA
D gene: TRBD1
CDR3 protein: CASSPAGGLRNTEAFF
CDR3 DNA: TGTGCCAGCTCACCCGCAGGGGGCCTAAGAAACACTGAAGCTTTCTTT

V gene: TRBV7-8
J gene: TRBJ2-2
clone size: NA
D gene: TRBD1
CDR3 protein: CASSSGQGAAGELFF
CDR3 DNA: TGTGCCAGCAGCTCCGGACAGGGAGCCGCCGGGGAGCTGTTTTTT

V gene: TRBV27
J gene: TRBJ2-2
clone size: NA
D gene: TRBD2
CDR3 protein: CASSEGLAGDTGELFF
CDR3 DNA: TGTGCCAGCAGTGAGGGACTAGCGGGGGACACCGGGGAGCTGTTTTTT

V gene: TRBV5-6
J gene: TRBJ1-2
clone size: NA
D gene: NA
CDR3 protein: CASSSRTEYGYTF
CDR3 DNA: TGTGCCAGCAGCTCACGGACAGAATATGGCTACACCTTC

V gene: TRBV12-1
J gene: TRBJ1-6
clone size: NA
D gene: NA
CDR3 protein: CASSFVFSPLHF
CDR3 DNA: TGTGCCAGCAGCTTTGTATTCTCACCCCTCCACTTT

V gene: TRBV7-7
J gene: TRBJ2-5
clone size: once
D gene: NA
CDR3 protein: CASSLSSADSETQYF
CDR3 DNA: TGTGCTAGCAGCTTATCTTCTGCAGATTCAGAGACCCAGTACTTC

V gene: TRBV19
J gene: TRBJ2-7
clone size: NA
D gene: TRBD2
CDR3 protein: CASTQRGEQYF
CDR3 DNA: TGTGCCAGTACTCAGCGGGGGGAGCAGTACTTC

V gene: TRBV9
J gene: TRBJ2-3
clone size: NA
D gene: NA
CDR3 protein: CASSPRQGTDTQYF
CDR3 DNA: TGTGCCAGCAGCCCCCGACAGGGCACAGATACGCAGTATTTT

V gene: TRBV5-5
J gene: TRBJ2-7
clone size: NA
D gene: TRBD1
CDR3 protein: CASSFTGAEQYF
CDR3 DNA: TGTGCCAGCAGCTTCACAGGGGCCGAGCAGTACTTC

V gene: TRBV7-2
J gene: TRBJ2-7
clone size: NA
D gene: NA
CDR3 protein: CASSLAWGLRSYEQYF
CDR3 DNA: TGTGCCAGCAGCTTAGCATGGGGGCTCCGGTCCTACGAGCAGTACTTC

V gene: TRBV6-1
J gene: TRBJ2-3
clone size: NA
D gene: TRBD2
CDR3 protein: CASSDSGGGTDTQYF
CDR3 DNA: TGTGCCAGCAGTGATAGCGGGGGGGGGACAGATACGCAGTATTTT

V gene: TRBV5-4
J gene: TRBJ2-5
clone size: few
D gene: NA
CDR3 protein: CASSVEETQYF
CDR3 DNA: TGTGCCAGCAGCGTCGAGGAGACCCAGTACTTC

V gene: TRBV18
J gene: TRBJ2-2
clone size: NA
D gene: TRBD1
CDR3 protein: CASSPRTGNPGELFF
CDR3 DNA: TGTGCCAGCTCACCACGGACAGGGAATCCCGGGGAGCTGTTTTTT

V gene: TRBV23-1
J gene: TRBJ1-2
clone size: NA
D gene: NA
CDR3 protein: CASSQLESGHLNYGYTF
CDR3 DNA: TGCGCCAGCAGTCAATTAGAATCGGGACACCTAAACTATGGCTACACCTTC

V gene: TRBV7-2
J gene: TRBJ2-5
clone size: NA
D gene: NA
CDR3 protein: CASSLVGAGAIGETQYF
CDR3 DNA: TGTGCCAGCAGCTTAGTGGGGGCAGGGGCGATCGGTGAGACCCAGTACTTC

V gene: TRBV7-9
J gene: TRBJ1-2
clone size: few
D gene: TRBD1
CDR3 protein: CASSPGQGEDYGYTF
CDR3 DNA: TGTGCCAGCAGCCCGGGACAGGGGGAAGACTATGGCTACACCTTC

V gene: TRBV6-2/TRBV6-3
J gene: TRBJ1-5
clone size: NA
D gene: NA
CDR3 protein: CASSSRLPAGNNQPQHF
CDR3 DNA: TGTGCCAGCAGTTCCCGACTACCAGCTGGGAATAATCAGCCCCAGCATTTT

V gene: TRBV2
J gene: TRBJ1-3
clone size: NA
D gene: NA
CDR3 protein: CASVQGSGNTIYF
CDR3 DNA: TGTGCCAGCGTACAGGGATCTGGAAACACCATATATTTT

V gene: TRBV29-1
J gene: TRBJ2-7
clone size: NA
D gene: NA
CDR3 protein: CSVVTQYEQYF
CDR3 DNA: TGCAGCGTTGTAACACAATACGAGCAGTACTTC

V gene: TRBV4-2
J gene: TRBJ2-5
clone size: NA
D gene: TRBD2
CDR3 protein: CASSQTGGPGETQYF
CDR3 DNA: TGTGCCAGCAGCCAAACGGGGGGGCCCGGGGAGACCCAGTACTTC

V gene: TRBV30
J gene: TRBJ1-3
clone size: NA
D gene: NA
CDR3 protein: CACDRSTGNTIYF
CDR3 DNA: TGTGCCTGTGACAGAAGTACTGGAAACACCATATATTTT

V gene: TRBV19
J gene: TRBJ1-2
clone size: NA
D gene: TRBD1
CDR3 protein: CASTASQGEGYTF
CDR3 DNA: TGTGCCAGTACTGCCTCCCAGGGGGAGGGCTACACCTTC

V gene: TRBV5-4
J gene: TRBJ1-2
clone size: NA
D gene: NA
CDR3 protein: CASSLGGGAGDYGYTF
CDR3 DNA: TGTGCCAGCAGCTTGGGTGGGGGGGCCGGCGACTATGGCTACACCTTC

V gene: TRBV27
J gene: TRBJ1-5
clone size: NA
D gene: TRBD1
CDR3 protein: CASSPDRGGYQPQHF
CDR3 DNA: TGTGCCAGCAGCCCCGACAGGGGAGGCTATCAGCCCCAGCATTTT

V gene: TRBV5-4
J gene: TRBJ2-5
clone size: NA
D gene: NA
CDR3 protein: CASMVSTGQETQYF
CDR3 DNA: TGTGCCAGCATGGTATCGACGGGGCAAGAGACCCAGTACTTC

V gene: TRBV5-8
J gene: TRBJ2-1
clone size: NA
D gene: NA
CDR3 protein: CASLRTSIYNEQFF
CDR3 DNA: TGTGCCAGCCTGAGGACTTCCATCTACAATGAGCAGTTCTTC

V gene: TRBV11-3
J gene: TRBJ2-3
clone size: NA
D gene: NA
CDR3 protein: CASSLGRVGTDTQYF
CDR3 DNA: TGTGCCAGCAGCTTAGGCAGGGTAGGAACAGATACGCAGTATTTT

V gene: TRBV3-1/TRBV3-2
J gene: TRBJ1-1
clone size: few
D gene: NA
CDR3 protein: CASSLRQELNTEAFF
CDR3 DNA: TGTGCCAGCAGCCTCAGACAGGAGCTGAACACTGAAGCTTTCTTT

V gene: TRBV29-1
J gene: TRBJ2-1
clone size: NA
D gene: TRBD2
CDR3 protein: CSVKTSGGLQGEQFF
CDR3 DNA: TGCAGCGTTAAGACTAGCGGGGGGCTGCAGGGTGAGCAGTTCTTC

V gene: TRBV7-3
J gene: TRBJ1-1
clone size: few
D gene: NA
CDR3 protein: CASSLSQGTTEAFF
CDR3 DNA: TGTGCCAGCAGCTTAAGTCAGGGAACTACTGAAGCTTTCTTT

V gene: TRBV5-6
J gene: TRBJ1-2
clone size: NA
D gene: NA
CDR3 protein: CASRYQYSGYGYTF
CDR3 DNA: TGTGCCAGCCGCTATCAATATTCGGGGTATGGCTACACCTTC

V gene: TRBV5-1
J gene: TRBJ1-1
clone size: few
D gene: TRBD1
CDR3 protein: CASSFQSGQGTEAFF
CDR3 DNA: TGCGCCAGCAGCTTCCAATCTGGACAGGGTACTGAAGCTTTCTTT

V gene: TRBV4-3
J gene: TRBJ1-5
clone size: NA
D gene: NA
CDR3 protein: CASSQDSSNQPQHF
CDR3 DNA: TGCGCCAGCAGCCAAGACTCCAGCAATCAGCCCCAGCATTTT

V gene: TRBV16
J gene: TRBJ1-4
clone size: NA
D gene: NA
CDR3 protein: CASSARTVATNEKLFF
CDR3 DNA: TGTGCCAGCAGCGCCCGGACAGTTGCAACTAATGAAAAACTGTTTTTT

V gene: TRBV7-9
J gene: TRBJ2-3
clone size: NA
D gene: NA
CDR3 protein: CASSWAGPTDTQYF
CDR3 DNA: TGTGCCAGCAGCTGGGCGGGGCCCACAGATACGCAGTATTTT

V gene: TRBV5-4
J gene: TRBJ1-5
clone size: NA
D gene: TRBD1
CDR3 protein: CASSSSGTGGFNQPQHF
CDR3 DNA: TGTGCCAGCAGTTCCTCCGGGACAGGGGGCTTTAATCAGCCCCAGCATTTT

V gene: TRBV7-2
J gene: TRBJ1-5
clone size: NA
D gene: NA
CDR3 protein: CASSSGISQPQHF
CDR3 DNA: TGTGCCAGCAGTTCGGGGATTAGTCAGCCCCAGCATTTT

V gene: TRBV7-2
J gene: TRBJ2-3
clone size: once
D gene: NA
CDR3 protein: CASSLGAQRPDTQYF
CDR3 DNA: TGTGCCAGCAGCTTAGGGGCTCAACGCCCAGATACGCAGTATTTT

V gene: TRBV19
J gene: TRBJ1-1
clone size: NA
D gene: NA
CDR3 protein: CASTLSGTTNTEAFF
CDR3 DNA: TGTGCCAGTACCTTGTCCGGGACAACGAACACTGAAGCTTTCTTT

V gene: TRBV5-6
J gene: TRBJ2-7
clone size: NA
D gene: NA
CDR3 protein: CASSLGRGQLLEQYF
CDR3 DNA: TGTGCCAGCAGCTTGGGACGAGGGCAGCTTCTCGAGCAGTACTTC

V gene: TRBV19
J gene: TRBJ2-7
clone size: NA
D gene: TRBD1
CDR3 protein: CASRKGQLAYEQYF
CDR3 DNA: TGTGCCAGTAGGAAGGGACAGTTAGCCTACGAGCAGTACTTC

V gene: TRBV30
J gene: TRBJ1-3
clone size: medium-sized
D gene: NA
CDR3 protein: CAWSHPGNTIYF
CDR3 DNA: TGTGCCTGGAGTCATCCTGGAAACACCATATATTTT

V gene: TRBV24-1
J gene: TRBJ1-2
clone size: NA
D gene: TRBD1
CDR3 protein: CATSDPRTGGLPLNYGYTF
CDR3 DNA: TGTGCCACCAGTGATCCCCGGACAGGGGGATTACCACTTAACTATGGCTACACCTTC